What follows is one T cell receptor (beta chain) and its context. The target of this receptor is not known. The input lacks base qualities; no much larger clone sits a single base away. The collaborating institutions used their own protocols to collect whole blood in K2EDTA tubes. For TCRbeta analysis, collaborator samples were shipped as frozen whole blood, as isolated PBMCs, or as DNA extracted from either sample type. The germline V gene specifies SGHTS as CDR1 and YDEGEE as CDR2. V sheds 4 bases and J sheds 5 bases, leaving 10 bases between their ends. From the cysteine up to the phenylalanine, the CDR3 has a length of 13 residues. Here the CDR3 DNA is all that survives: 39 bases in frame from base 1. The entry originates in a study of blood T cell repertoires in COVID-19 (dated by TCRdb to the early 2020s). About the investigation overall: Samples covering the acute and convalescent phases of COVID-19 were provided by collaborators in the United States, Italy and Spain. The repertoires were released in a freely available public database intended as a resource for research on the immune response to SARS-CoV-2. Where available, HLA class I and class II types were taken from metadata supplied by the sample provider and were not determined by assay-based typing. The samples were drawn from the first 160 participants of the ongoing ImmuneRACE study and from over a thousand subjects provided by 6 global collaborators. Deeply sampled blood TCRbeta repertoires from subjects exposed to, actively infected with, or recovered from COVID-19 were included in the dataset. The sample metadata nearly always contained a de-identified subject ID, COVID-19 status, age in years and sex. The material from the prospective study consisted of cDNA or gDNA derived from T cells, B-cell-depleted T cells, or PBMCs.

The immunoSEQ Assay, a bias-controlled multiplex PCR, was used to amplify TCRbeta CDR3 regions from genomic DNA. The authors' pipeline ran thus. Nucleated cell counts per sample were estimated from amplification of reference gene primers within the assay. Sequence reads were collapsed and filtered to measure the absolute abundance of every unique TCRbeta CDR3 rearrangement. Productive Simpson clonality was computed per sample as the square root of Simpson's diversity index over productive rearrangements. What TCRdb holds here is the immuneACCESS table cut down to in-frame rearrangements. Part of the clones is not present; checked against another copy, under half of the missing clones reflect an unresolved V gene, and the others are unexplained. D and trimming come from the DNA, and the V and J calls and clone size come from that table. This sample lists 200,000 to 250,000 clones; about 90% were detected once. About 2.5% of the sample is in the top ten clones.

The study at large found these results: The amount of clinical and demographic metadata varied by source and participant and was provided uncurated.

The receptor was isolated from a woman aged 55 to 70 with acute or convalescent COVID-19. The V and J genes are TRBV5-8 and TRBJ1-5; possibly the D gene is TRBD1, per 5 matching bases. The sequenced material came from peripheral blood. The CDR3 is CASSRGKDQPQHF. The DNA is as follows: TGTGCCAGCAGCAGGGGAAAAGATCAGCCCCAGCATTTT.